This T cell receptor beta chain was identified during a study of OX40 agonist ivuxolimab in advanced cancers. Background for the entire study: Ivuxolimab was an agonistic, fully human IgG2 monoclonal antibody directed against OX40 (CD134), a costimulatory receptor. Intravenous ivuxolimab was administered to patients every 2 weeks at six dose levels: 0.01, 0.1, 0.3, 1.5, 3 and 10 mg/kg. Of the 50 or so patients in dose escalation, about 20 had hepatocellular carcinoma, around 15 had melanoma, 9 had renal cell carcinoma and 9 had head and neck cancer. The dose-escalation cohort was around 84% male with a mean age of 60 years, ranging from roughly 20 to 80. Patients were allowed to have had prior anti-PD-1, anti-PD-L1 or anti-CTLA-4 therapy, and approximately 40% of the dose-escalation patients had been treated with checkpoint inhibitors. Partial responses occurred in three dose-escalation patients, of whom one had hepatocellular carcinoma and two had cutaneous melanoma. The purpose of peripheral TCRbeta sequencing was to test whether ivuxolimab changed TCR sequence diversity and led to clonal T-cell expansion. The monotherapy dose-escalation portion (N ≈ 56 patients) of the phase I ivuxolimab trial is reported in the paper. Overall study outcomes, separate from this receptor: In the 0.1-3.0 mg/kg groups, partial responders had among the lowest normalized peripheral clonal expansion, particularly in CD8+ T cells. After ivuxolimab, more expanded clones were found on average in CD8+ T cells than in CD4+ T cells. Low levels of normalized T-cell clonal expansion were also seen in some patients who did not respond. At doses of 0.1 to 3.0 mg/kg, clonal expansion of both CD4+ and CD8+ T cells in blood was seen between baseline and week 6. Antigen specificity was not determined for the clonally expanded peripheral T cells.

CDR1 SGHRS and CDR2 YFSETQ are derived from the germline V gene. Deletion took 3 bases off V and 6 bases off J, with a span of 18 bases between the germline ends. There are 15 amino acids in the CDR3, from cysteine to phenylalanine inclusive. The entry retains the CDR3 DNA only, 45 bases that are in frame from base 1. Genomic DNA was extracted from sorted cells for sequencing of the TCRbeta CDR3 region. The immunoSEQ Assay was used for sequencing of TCRbeta CDR3 regions. The table was pulled from immuneACCESS by TCRdb, which kept in-frame rearrangements only. Such tables lose some clones; where checked, under half of the loss comes from unresolved V genes, and the rest has no known cause. For this sample the table gives some 68,000 clones, of which approximately 86% were detected only once. The ten largest clones add up to around 1.9% of the sample. A note on this clone: Its antigen target is currently unknown. Per-nucleotide qualities are absent, and no much larger clonotype sits a single base away.

Patients with autoimmune disease history or receiving systemic immunosuppression were excluded from the trial. In every dose cohort, peripheral blood was drawn for TCR sequencing at baseline, cycle 4 day 1, and cycle 7 day 1. Samples were obtained from an open-label, multicenter, first-in-human phase I dose-escalation trial of ivuxolimab. Adults with locally advanced or metastatic melanoma, renal cell, hepatocellular, or head and neck squamous cell carcinoma were enrolled in the trial. Before TCR sequencing, CD4+ T cells and CD8+ T cells from peripheral blood were sorted into separate populations. The rearrangement combines TRBV5-1 with TRBJ1-1, with a tentative D gene TRBD1 over 5 matching bases. This clonotype was sampled from an adult with an advanced solid tumor such as melanoma, head and neck, liver or kidney cancer. The material was CD4+ or CD8+ T cells sorted from blood, obtained in a trial of the OX40 agonist ivuxolimab. CDR3 protein: CASSSGFTGGAEAFF. The sequence in DNA is TGCGCCAGCAGCTCGGGATTTACAGGAGGAGCTGAAGCTTTCTTT.